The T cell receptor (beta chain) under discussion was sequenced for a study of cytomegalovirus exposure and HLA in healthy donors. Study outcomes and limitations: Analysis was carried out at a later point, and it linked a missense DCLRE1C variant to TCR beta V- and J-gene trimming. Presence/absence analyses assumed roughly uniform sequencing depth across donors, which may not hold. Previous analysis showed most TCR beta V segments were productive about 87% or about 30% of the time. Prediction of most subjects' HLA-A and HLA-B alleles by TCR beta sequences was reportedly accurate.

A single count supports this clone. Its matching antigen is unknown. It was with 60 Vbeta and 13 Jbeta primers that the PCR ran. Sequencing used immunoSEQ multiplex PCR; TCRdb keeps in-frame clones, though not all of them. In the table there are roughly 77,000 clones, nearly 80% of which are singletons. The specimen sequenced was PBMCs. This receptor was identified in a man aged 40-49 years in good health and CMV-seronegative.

The CDR3 protein is CASSFMSDTQYF. The DNA of the CDR3 is TGTGCCAGCAGCTTTATGTCGGATACGCAGTATTTT. The chain is built from TRBV11-2 and TRBJ2-3; D not resolved. Trimming removed 3 bases at V and 6 bases at J, with 7 bases between. The CDR3 is made up of 12 amino acids. CDR1 is SGHAT and CDR2 is FQNNGV in the germline V gene.